These T cell receptor beta chains were read from a single sample in a study of blood T cell repertoires in COVID-19. TCRdb's table, derived via immunoSEQ multiplex PCR, lists solely in-frame clones and lacks some. Among almost 250,000 clones listed, 86% were seen once. The specimen sequenced was peripheral blood. The receptor source for this set is a woman aged 80 or older with COVID-19, enrolled during active disease. Both conserved end residues are part of each CDR3. Each record gives: D gene, clone size, V gene, J gene, CDR3 DNA, CDR3 protein. The D gene is left open where the match is weak. Part of the rows lack a size; the others show once, few, many or a class for expanded clones.

D: TRBD2
size: NA
V: TRBV7-2
J: TRBJ2-5
DNA: TGTGCCAGCAGCTATGGGACTAGCGGACAAGAGACCCAGTACTTC
CDR3: CASSYGTSGQETQYF

D: NA
size: NA
V: TRBV5-1
J: TRBJ1-6
DNA: TGCGCCAGCAGCTTGGTGGGGGGTCGTAATTCACCCCTCCACTTT
CDR3: CASSLVGGRNSPLHF

D: NA
size: NA
V: TRBV5-1
J: TRBJ2-5
DNA: TGCGCCAGCAGCTTGTACGGAGAGACCCAGTACTTC
CDR3: CASSLYGETQYF

D: NA
size: NA
V: TRBV7-9
J: TRBJ1-2
DNA: TGTGCCAGCAGCCAAGACACAGGTGGCGGTGACTATGGCTACACCTTC
CDR3: CASSQDTGGGDYGYTF

D: NA
size: NA
V: TRBV7-8
J: TRBJ2-1
DNA: TGTGCCAGCAGCCTAAAGGGACTTTACAATGAGCAGTTCTTC
CDR3: CASSLKGLYNEQFF

D: TRBD1
size: NA
V: TRBV19
J: TRBJ1-2
DNA: TGTGCCAGTATCAACCGGGACAGGGGTTCTGGCTACACCTTC
CDR3: CASINRDRGSGYTF

D: NA
size: NA
V: TRBV6-5
J: TRBJ1-6
DNA: TGTGCCAGCAGGATAGACAGCTCCTATAATTCACCCCTCCACTTT
CDR3: CASRIDSSYNSPLHF

D: TRBD2
size: NA
V: TRBV5-1
J: TRBJ2-5
DNA: TGCGCCAGCAGCCTGGGTTGGATAGCGGGGACCCAAGAGACCCAGTACTTC
CDR3: CASSLGWIAGTQETQYF

D: TRBD1
size: NA
V: TRBV12-3/TRBV12-4
J: TRBJ1-2
DNA: TGTGCCAGCAGTCGGGACAGGGGGTCTGGCTACACCTTC
CDR3: CASSRDRGSGYTF

D: NA
size: NA
V: TRBV19
J: TRBJ2-6
DNA: TGTGCCAGTGGGGACACTAGCTCTGGGGCCAACGTCCTGACTTTC
CDR3: CASGDTSSGANVLTF

D: NA
size: once
V: TRBV6-5
J: TRBJ1-1
DNA: TGTGCCAGCAAGCCCAGGATAGGCACTGAAGCTTTCTTT
CDR3: CASKPRIGTEAFF

D: TRBD1
size: few
V: TRBV6-6
J: TRBJ1-2
DNA: TGTGCCAGCAGCCAACGAACCGGACAGGGATGGTTTGGCTACACCTTC
CDR3: CASSQRTGQGWFGYTF